One sample yielded the 6 T cell receptor beta chains listed below, sequenced in a study of vaccination and CD4 T cells after COVID-19. The Oncomine TCR Beta short-read assay sequenced DNA from cultured CD4+ T cells. Each CDR3 protein is one row after TCRdb ran MiXCR on the PCR reads. This table holds 13,000 or so distinct CDR3 sequences, roughly 70% found once. Treatment noted: approximately nine-day PBMC culture with coronavirus spike peptide pools or control peptides (ViraFEST assay). The antigens these receptors bind are not known. Sequencing was done on a sample of CD4+ T cells from blood, cultured in vitro. Source of these receptors: a human donor who had recovered from COVID-19.

The chain joins TRBV20-1 to TRBJ2-5; D call uncertain. Deletions cut 2 bases from V and 5 bases from J, with 9 bases between. Germline CDR1 DFQATT, CDR2 SNEGSKA (reference sequence). This CDR3 region has 12 residues. In DNA, the CDR3 is TGCAGTGCTAGAATACCCGTCGAGACCCAGTACTTC. Translating gives CSARIPVETQYF.

The chain couples TRBV6-1 to TRBJ1-1; D is unclear. The V gene's germline CDR1 is MNHNS and CDR2 SASEGT. The V and J ends lost 6 bases and 8 bases respectively, with 16 bases between them. The CDR3 length is 13 residues. The CDR3 is CASRAPWRSEAFF. In DNA, the CDR3 is TGTGCCAGCAGGGCCCCTTGGCGGTCCGAAGCTTTCTTT.

This clonotype has more than one count but fewer than ten. The chain couples TRBV7-3 to TRBJ1-6; maybe TRBD1 (6 bases). Trimming pared 5 bases from V and 9 bases from J, leaving 17 bases between. Per germline, CDR1 SGHTA and CDR2 FQGTGA. The CDR3 sequence is 15 residues long. CDR3 loop: CASSPGTRGSSPLHF. CDR3 sequence (DNA): TGTGCCAGCAGCCCGGGGACAAGAGGGTCTTCACCCCTCCACTTT.

This clonotype came up once. The V call is TRBV4-3, the J call TRBJ1-3; D gene uncertain. CDR3 length equals 14 residues. Germline CDR1 LGHNA, CDR2 YSLEER. Between the trimmed V and J ends, which lost 0 bases and 4 bases, there was a span of 7 bases. CDR3 amino acids: CASSQDVGGNTIYF. CDR3 DNA: TGCGCCAGCAGCCAAGATGTGGGGGGAAACACCATATATTTT.

The chain employs TRBV7-2 and TRBJ1-2; TRBD1 is a possible D gene (6 bases). CDR3 length equals 16 residues. Germline V CDR1 and CDR2: SGHTA, FQGNSA. Trimming removed 4 bases at V and 2 bases at J, with 17 bases between. CDR3 loop: CASSYKTGTKNYGYTF. The CDR3 DNA is TGTGCCAGCAGCTATAAAACCGGGACAAAGAACTATGGCTACACCTTC.

The rearrangement links TRBV7-2 to TRBJ1-6, with D unclear. Germline V gene data show CDR1 as SGHTA and CDR2 as FQGNSA. The ends were cut back, 6 bases at V and 0 bases at J, with 12 bases in the middle. The CDR3 has 16 amino acids. The CDR3 DNA reads as TGTGCCAGCAGGCACCGAGGAAGCTCCTATAATTCACCCCTCCACTTT. It codes for CASRHRGSSYNSPLHF.